What follows describes a single T cell receptor beta chain. Its antigen specificity is not known. A much larger clone differs by one base, so this may be a read error. Reading the germline V gene (reference sequence) gives CDR1 SEHNR and CDR2 FQNEAQ. A distance of 18 bases separates the germline ends of V and J, which lose 5 bases and 7 bases respectively. Measured from the cysteine to the phenylalanine, the CDR3 is 16 residues long. Only the CDR3 portion is preserved as DNA: 48 bases, with reading frame beginning at the first base. The immunoSEQ Assay, which relies on bias-controlled multiplex PCR amplification of genomic DNA, was used to profile TCRbeta CDR3 regions. Concerning the study's data processing: To quantify the absolute abundance of each unique TCRbeta CDR3 region, the sequences were collapsed and filtered. Two models were used to test differential abundance: a binomial model (Fisher-equivalent) and a beta-binomial model that adds time-dependent variance fitted from healthy donors. Clones with fewer than 5 combined templates were removed, and differential abundance was called for clones with a Benjamini-Hochberg FDR below 0.01. In the beta-binomial model, variance was expressed as a function of the total template count across the two samples, in the form v = (b*log(k)+a)^2. In its TCRdb copy, this immuneACCESS table keeps in-frame sequences only and misses some clones. Where compared with another copy, unresolved V genes explain less than half of these, and the others have no known cause. The V and J calls and clone size were taken over from that table, and D and trimming were inferred from the DNA. The sample contains around 120,000 clones, about 86% of them found a single time. The top ten constitute about 8% of the sample.

This sample is part of a study of identifying expanded T cells in peripheral blood (dated by TCRdb to about 2019). Context from the whole study: Technical replicates were generated by sequencing separate aliquots of the same genomic DNA pool, with four replicates compared pairwise.

No immune events, such as infections, were documented for the healthy donors during the collection period. Healthy-donor blood repertoires served as a training cohort to calibrate time-dependent variance in a beta-binomial model of T-cell clone differential abundance. The training cohort included 10 or so healthy donors, of whom 3 were female and 7 were male. On average the donors were around 45 years old, and their ages spanned roughly 29 to 64 years. Whole blood, obtained from a commercial supplier, was collected from each healthy donor at three time points spaced roughly 14 days apart. For immunosequencing, genomic DNA was extracted from unsorted whole blood. Broader findings and caveats from the paper: Variance in clone template counts between roughly 2-week samples significantly increased with total template count across all healthy donors. Between technical replicates the binomial model flagged approximately 1.2 differentially abundant clones, whereas over roughly 2 weeks the binomial model flagged about 15 and over four weeks 19 to 20. The beta-binomial model significantly reduced the number of clones called differentially abundant and the false-positive rate across all healthy-donor time intervals. The authors expected that over much longer intervals, such as months to years, biological variance in healthy repertoires might increase even further.

Sequencing input: blood. The sequence joins TRBV7-9 to TRBJ1-6, and the D gene may be TRBD1, 6 bases matching. The sequence came from a person aged 18 to 69 in good health. The CDR3 reads CASSQDFQGRNSPLHF. The DNA sequence follows: TGTGCCAGCAGCCAAGATTTCCAGGGGAGGAATTCACCCCTCCACTTT.